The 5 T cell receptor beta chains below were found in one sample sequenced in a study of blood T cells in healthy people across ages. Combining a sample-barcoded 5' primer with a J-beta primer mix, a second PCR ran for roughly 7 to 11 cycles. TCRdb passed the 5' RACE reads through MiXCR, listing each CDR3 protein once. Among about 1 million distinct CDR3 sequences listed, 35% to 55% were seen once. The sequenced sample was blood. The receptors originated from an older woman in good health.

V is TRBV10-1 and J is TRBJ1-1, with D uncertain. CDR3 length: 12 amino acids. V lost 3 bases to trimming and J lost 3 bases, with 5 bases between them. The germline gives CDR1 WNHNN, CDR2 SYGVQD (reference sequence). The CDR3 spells CASSDWDTEAFF. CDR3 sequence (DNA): TGCGCCAGCAGTGATTGGGACACTGAAGCTTTCTTT.

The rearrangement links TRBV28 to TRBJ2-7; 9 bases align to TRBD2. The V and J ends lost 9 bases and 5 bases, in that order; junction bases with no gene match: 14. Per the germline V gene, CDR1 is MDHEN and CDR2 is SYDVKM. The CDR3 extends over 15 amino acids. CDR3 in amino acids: CASSSGSRAAHEQYF. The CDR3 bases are TGTGCCAGTAGTAGCGGGAGTCGGGCTGCACACGAGCAGTACTTC.

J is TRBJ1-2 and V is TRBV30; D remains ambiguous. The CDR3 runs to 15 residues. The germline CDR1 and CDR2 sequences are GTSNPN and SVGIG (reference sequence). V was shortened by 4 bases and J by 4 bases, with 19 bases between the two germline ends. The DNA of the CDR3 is TGTGCCTGGACGGACGCAAGGACCGGCGGCTATGGCTACACCTTC. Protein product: CAWTDARTGGYGYTF.

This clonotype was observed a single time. CDR3 coding DNA: TGTGCCAGCAGTATGGGACAGGGGCGAAATCAGCCCCAGCATTTT. It yields the protein CASSMGQGRNQPQHF. The rearrangement links TRBV12-3 or TRBV12-4 to TRBJ1-5; TRBD1 matches 10 bases. This CDR3 has 15 amino acids. Trimming cost V 5 bases and J 4 bases; bases outside gene matches: 5.

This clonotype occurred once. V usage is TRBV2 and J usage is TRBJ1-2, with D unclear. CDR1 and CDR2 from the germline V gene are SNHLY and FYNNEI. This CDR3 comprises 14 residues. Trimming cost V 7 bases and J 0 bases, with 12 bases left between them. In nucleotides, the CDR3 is TGTGCCAGCACCAAACAGACCGCTAACTATGGCTACACCTTC. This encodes CASTKQTANYGYTF.